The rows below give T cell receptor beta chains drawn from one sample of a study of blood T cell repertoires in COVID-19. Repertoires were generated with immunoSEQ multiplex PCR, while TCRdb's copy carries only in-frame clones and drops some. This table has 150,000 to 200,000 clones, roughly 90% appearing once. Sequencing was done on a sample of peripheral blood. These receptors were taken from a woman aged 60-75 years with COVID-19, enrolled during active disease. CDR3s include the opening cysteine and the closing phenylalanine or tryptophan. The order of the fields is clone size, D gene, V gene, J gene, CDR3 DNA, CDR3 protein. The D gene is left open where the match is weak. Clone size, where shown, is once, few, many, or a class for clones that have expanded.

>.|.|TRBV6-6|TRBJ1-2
TGTGCCAGCAGTCGAGACAGGATTGGGTATGGCTACACCTTC
CASSRDRIGYGYTF
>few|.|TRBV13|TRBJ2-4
TGTGCCAGCAGCTCCCCCGAAGCGATCAACATTCAGTACTTC
CASSSPEAINIQYF
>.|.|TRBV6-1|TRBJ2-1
TGTGCCAGCAGTGAAAGTTGGCGGGCCCGCTCCTACAATGAGCAGTTCTTC
CASSESWRARSYNEQFF
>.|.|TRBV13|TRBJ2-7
TGTGCCAGCTCCAGGCGGGGAGGGGGCGAGCAGTACTTC
CASSRRGGGEQYF
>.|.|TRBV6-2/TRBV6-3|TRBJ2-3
TGTGCCAGCAGTTACTCCTTTCTGAGCGCCACAGATACGCAGTATTTT
CASSYSFLSATDTQYF
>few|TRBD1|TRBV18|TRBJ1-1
TGTGCCAGCTCACCGACTAGGGGACAGGGGGCGTCTGAAGCTTTCTTT
CASSPTRGQGASEAFF
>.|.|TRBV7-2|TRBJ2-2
TGTGCCAGCAGCTTACTTCCCCAGGGGACCGCGAACACCGGGGAGCTGTTTTTT
CASSLLPQGTANTGELFF
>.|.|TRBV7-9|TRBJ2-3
TGTGCCAGCAGCTTAGCGGCCACAGATACGCAGTATTTT
CASSLAATDTQYF
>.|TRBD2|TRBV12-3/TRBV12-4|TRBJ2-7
TGTGCCAGCAGCCCAGCGGGAGGGTACGAGCAGTACTTC
CASSPAGGYEQYF
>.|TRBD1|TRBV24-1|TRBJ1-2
TGTGCCACCAGTGAGGGGACAGAGCCCTTTCGCTACACCTTC
CATSEGTEPFRYTF
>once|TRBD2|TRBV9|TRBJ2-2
TGTGCCAGCAGCGTAGATCCCCCCACTAGCGTCGGGGAGCTGTTTTTT
CASSVDPPTSVGELFF